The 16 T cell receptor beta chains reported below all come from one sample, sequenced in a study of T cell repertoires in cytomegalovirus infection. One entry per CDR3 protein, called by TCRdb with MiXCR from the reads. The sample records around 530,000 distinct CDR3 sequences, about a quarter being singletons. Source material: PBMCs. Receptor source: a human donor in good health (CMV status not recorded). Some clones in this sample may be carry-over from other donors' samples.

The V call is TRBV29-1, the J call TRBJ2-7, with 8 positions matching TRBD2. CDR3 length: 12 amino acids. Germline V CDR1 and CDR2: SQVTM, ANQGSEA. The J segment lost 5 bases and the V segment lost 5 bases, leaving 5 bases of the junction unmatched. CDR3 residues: CSVMSGRNEQYF. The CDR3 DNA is TGCAGCGTTATGAGCGGGAGAAACGAGCAGTACTTC.

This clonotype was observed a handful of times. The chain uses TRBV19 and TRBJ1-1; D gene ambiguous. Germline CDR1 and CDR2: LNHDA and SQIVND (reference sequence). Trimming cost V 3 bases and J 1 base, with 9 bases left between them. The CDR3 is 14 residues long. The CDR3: CASSILPGNTEAFF. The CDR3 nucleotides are TGTGCCAGTAGTATCCTTCCGGGGAACACTGAAGCTTTCTTT.

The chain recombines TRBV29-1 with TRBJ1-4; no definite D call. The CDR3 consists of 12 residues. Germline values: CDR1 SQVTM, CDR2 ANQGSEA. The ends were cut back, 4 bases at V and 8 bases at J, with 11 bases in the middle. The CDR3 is CSVGAGGEKLFF. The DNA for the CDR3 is TGCAGCGTTGGGGCCGGTGGGGAAAAACTGTTTTTT.

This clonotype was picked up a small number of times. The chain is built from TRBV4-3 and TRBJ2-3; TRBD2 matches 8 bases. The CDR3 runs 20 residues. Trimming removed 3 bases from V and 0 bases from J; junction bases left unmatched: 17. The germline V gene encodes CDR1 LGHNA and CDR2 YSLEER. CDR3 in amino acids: CASSQATGALAGTSTDTQYF. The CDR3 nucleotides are TGCGCCAGCAGCCAGGCCACCGGAGCTTTAGCGGGAACGAGCACAGATACGCAGTATTTT.

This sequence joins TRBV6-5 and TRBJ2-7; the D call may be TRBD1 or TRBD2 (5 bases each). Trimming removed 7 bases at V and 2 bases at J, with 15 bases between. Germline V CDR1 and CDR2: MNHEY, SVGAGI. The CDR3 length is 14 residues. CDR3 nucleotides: TGTGCCAGCAATCGGGACGCAGGAACCTACGAGCAGTACGTC. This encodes CASNRDAGTYEQYV.

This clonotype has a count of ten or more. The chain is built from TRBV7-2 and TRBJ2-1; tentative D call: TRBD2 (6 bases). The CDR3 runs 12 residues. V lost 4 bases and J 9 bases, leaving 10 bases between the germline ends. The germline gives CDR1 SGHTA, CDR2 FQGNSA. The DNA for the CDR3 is TGTGCCAGCAGCTCGGGACTTCTTGAGCAGTTCTTC. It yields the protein CASSSGLLEQFF.

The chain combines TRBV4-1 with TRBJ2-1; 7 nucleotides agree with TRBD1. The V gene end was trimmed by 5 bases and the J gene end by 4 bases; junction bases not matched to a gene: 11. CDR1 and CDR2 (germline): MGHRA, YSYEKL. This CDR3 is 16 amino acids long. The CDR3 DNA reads TGCGCCAGCAGCTCCCGACAGGGTACTTCTTACAATGAGCAGTTCTTC. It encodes CASSSRQGTSYNEQFF.

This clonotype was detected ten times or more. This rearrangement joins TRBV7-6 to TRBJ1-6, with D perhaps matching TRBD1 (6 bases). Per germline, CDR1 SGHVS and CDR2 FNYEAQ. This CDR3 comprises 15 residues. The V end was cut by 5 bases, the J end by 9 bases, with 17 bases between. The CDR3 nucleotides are TGTGCCAGCAGCCCTCGGCGGGGGCTAAGTTCACCCCTCCACTTT. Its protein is CASSPRRGLSSPLHF. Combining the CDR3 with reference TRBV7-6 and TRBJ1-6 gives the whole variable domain GAGVSQSPRYKVTKRGQDVALRCDPISGHVSLYWYRQALGQGPEFLTYFNYEAQQDKSGLPNDRFSAERPEGSISTLTIQRTEQRDSAMYRCASSPRRGLSSPLHFGNGTRLTVT.

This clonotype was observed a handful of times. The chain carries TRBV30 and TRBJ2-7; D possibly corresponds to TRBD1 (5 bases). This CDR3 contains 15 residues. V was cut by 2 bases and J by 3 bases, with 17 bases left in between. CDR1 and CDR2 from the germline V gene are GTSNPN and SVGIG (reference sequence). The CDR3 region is CAWSPVGPTRYEQYF. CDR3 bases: TGTGCCTGGAGTCCAGTGGGGCCCACCCGCTACGAGCAGTACTTC.

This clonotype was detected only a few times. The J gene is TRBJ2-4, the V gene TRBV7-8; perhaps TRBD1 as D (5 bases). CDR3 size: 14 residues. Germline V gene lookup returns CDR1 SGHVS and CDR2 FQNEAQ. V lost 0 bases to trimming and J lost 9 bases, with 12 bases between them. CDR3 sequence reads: CASSLAQGLSIQYF. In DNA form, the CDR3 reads TGTGCCAGCAGCTTAGCTCAGGGATTAAGCATTCAGTACTTC.

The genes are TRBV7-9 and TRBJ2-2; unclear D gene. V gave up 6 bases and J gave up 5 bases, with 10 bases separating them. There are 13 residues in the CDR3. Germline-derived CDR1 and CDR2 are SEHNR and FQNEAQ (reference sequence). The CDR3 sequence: CASRLPLTGELFF. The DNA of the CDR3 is TGTGCCAGCAGACTTCCACTGACCGGGGAGCTGTTTTTT.

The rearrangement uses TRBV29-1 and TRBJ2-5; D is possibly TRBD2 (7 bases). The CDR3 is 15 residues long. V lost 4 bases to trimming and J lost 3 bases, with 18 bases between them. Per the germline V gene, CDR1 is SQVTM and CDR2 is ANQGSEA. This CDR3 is CSVGRGLAEEETQYF. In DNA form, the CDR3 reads TGCAGCGTTGGGCGGGGGCTAGCGGAGGAAGAGACCCAGTACTTC.

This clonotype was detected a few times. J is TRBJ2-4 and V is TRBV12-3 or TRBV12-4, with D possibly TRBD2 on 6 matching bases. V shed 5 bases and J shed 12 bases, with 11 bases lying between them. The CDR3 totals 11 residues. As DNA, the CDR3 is TGTGCCAGCAGTCCCGGGACTCCTCAGTACTTC. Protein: CASSPGTPQYF.

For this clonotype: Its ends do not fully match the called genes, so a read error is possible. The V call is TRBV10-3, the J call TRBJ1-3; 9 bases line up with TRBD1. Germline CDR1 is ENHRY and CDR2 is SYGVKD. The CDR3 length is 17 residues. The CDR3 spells CAISESRGQGSENTIYF. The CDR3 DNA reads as TGTGCCATCAGTGAGTCAAGGGGACAGGGCTCTGAAAACACCATATATTTT.

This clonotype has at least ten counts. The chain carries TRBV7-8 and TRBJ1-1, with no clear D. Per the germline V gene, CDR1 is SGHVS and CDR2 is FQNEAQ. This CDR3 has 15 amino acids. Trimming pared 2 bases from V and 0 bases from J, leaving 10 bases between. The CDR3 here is CASSLIGPMNTEAFF. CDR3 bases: TGTGCCAGCAGCTTAATAGGCCCGATGAACACTGAAGCTTTCTTT.

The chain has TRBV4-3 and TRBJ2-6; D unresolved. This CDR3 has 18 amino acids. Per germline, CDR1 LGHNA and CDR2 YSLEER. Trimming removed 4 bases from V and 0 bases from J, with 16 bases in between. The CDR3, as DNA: TGCGCCAGCAGCCTTACTCTTGGGCTGACCTCTGGGGCCAACGTCCTGACTTTC. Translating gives CASSLTLGLTSGANVLTF.